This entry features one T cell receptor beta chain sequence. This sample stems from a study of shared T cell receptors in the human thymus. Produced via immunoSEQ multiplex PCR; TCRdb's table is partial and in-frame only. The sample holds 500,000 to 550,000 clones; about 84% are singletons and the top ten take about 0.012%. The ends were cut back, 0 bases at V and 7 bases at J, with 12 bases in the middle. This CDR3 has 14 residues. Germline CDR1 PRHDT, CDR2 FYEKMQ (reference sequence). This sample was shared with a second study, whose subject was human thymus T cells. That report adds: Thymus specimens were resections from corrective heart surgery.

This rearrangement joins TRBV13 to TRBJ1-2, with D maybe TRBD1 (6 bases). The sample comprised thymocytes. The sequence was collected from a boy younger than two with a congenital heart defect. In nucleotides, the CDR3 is TGTGCCAGCAGCTTAGGACAGGGTGGGAGTGGCTACACCTTC. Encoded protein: CASSLGQGGSGYTF.